The subject of this entry is one T cell receptor beta chain. Repertoires were generated with immunoSEQ multiplex PCR, while TCRdb's copy carries only in-frame clones and drops some. This sample has about 76,000 clones; roughly 88% occur once, and the top ten carry roughly 6%. These data come from a study of OX40 agonist ivuxolimab in advanced cancers. Study background: Patients took ivuxolimab, an agonistic anti-OX40 (CD134) antibody.

The CDR3 loop spans 17 amino acids. The J segment lost 2 bases and the V segment lost 3 bases, leaving 9 bases of the junction unmatched. Per the germline V gene, CDR1 is KGHSH and CDR2 is LQKENI. The sample in question was CD4+ or CD8+ T cells sorted from blood, obtained in a trial of the OX40 agonist ivuxolimab. The chain employs TRBV18 and TRBJ2-7, with 11 bases fitting TRBD2. This clonotype was sampled from an adult with an advanced solid tumor such as melanoma, head and neck, liver or kidney cancer. The CDR3 protein is CASSPPGLADPTYEQYF. The CDR3 region has the DNA TGTGCCAGCTCACCCCCGGGACTAGCGGACCCTACCTACGAGCAGTACTTC.